Listed below are T cell receptor beta chains from one sample, sequenced in a study of cytomegalovirus exposure and HLA in healthy donors. Some clones are missing from TCRdb's copy, which holds only in-frame ones; the method was immunoSEQ multiplex PCR. The sample yields fewer than 110,000 clones, approximately 76% seen once. Material: PBMCs. These TCRs come from a man aged 18 to 30 in good health and CMV-seronegative. Both conserved end residues are part of each CDR3. Each record gives: V gene, J gene, CDR3 protein.

TRBV5-4	TRBJ2-7	CASSLAGAGGLGYEQYF
TRBV5-1	TRBJ1-2	CASSLGTSTSYGYTF
TRBV29-1	TRBJ1-2	CSVGQREHGYTF
TRBV7-9	TRBJ1-1	CASSLTGGTLMNTEAFF
TRBV6-6	TRBJ1-1	CASSYLGDTEAFF
TRBV14	TRBJ2-7	CASSQAAGGGNEQYF
TRBV29-1	TRBJ2-1	CSARDRQSVNEQFF
TRBV5-4	TRBJ2-7	CASSGLGGGYEQYF
TRBV10-3	TRBJ1-2	CAISRGTATVGGDYGYTF
TRBV28	TRBJ1-5	CASSLLLGTGPAQPQHF
TRBV19	TRBJ1-5	CASSVRGTGRSNQPQHF
TRBV10-1	TRBJ2-7	CASSESETAPYEQYF
TRBV29-1	TRBJ1-1	CSAAAGIRYTEAFF
TRBV27	TRBJ2-1	CASSGVSSYNEQFF
TRBV6-5	TRBJ1-6	CASSTPQGANSPLHF
TRBV6-1	TRBJ1-6	CASSEATGQGYNSPLHF
TRBV25-1	TRBJ1-2	CASSESGTGPNYGYTF
TRBV7-6	TRBJ2-3	CASRTASGGPDTQYF
TRBV4-1	TRBJ1-5	CASSQDLDSLLPQHF
TRBV25-1	TRBJ2-7	CASRNRGSYEQYF
TRBV5-4	TRBJ2-6	CASSLNSRGAGGANVLTF
TRBV19	TRBJ2-2	CASMTSLTRELFF
TRBV5-6	TRBJ1-3	CASSPFPGQPGNTIYF
TRBV11-2	TRBJ1-1	CASSSLKGLREQVAFF
TRBV6-1	TRBJ2-2	CASSLTGTGSGELFF
TRBV2	TRBJ1-4	CASSGDRGGEKLFF
TRBV6-1	TRBJ2-3	CASSDSSGGADTQYF
TRBV19	TRBJ1-5	CASSPSGGFSNQPQHF
TRBV5-1	TRBJ1-4	CASSLQSGQGNEKLFF
TRBV29-1	TRBJ2-3	CSVDSGVADTQYF
TRBV6-1	TRBJ1-2	CAGVDRNYGYTF
TRBV27	TRBJ1-2	CASSFQGTYGYTF
TRBV7-9	TRBJ2-1	CASSPRATGGGYNEQFF
TRBV19	TRBJ1-5	CASSIGQPPQHF
TRBV19	TRBJ2-1	CASSTLRGNEQFF
TRBV25-1	TRBJ2-5	CASSESSSAWETQYF